The T cell receptor beta chain described here comes from a study of T cells after posttransplantation cyclophosphamide. General study findings and limits: Donor-recipient repertoire similarity was low at 1-2 months, rising over year one.

TCRdb keeps only in-frame clones here, not all; method: immunoSEQ multiplex PCR. Sampling found around 44,000 clones, none seen once. There are many counts of this clone. Its specificity is not known. The material sequenced was PBMCs. The receptor was derived from a man aged 35-49 years in good health, CMV-negative, and a related stem cell transplant donor.

The CDR3 DNA reads as TGTGCCAGCAGTCGTAACTCTGGGGCCAACGTCCTGACTTTC. It codes for CASSRNSGANVLTF. This chain joins TRBV6-5 and TRBJ2-6; D not certain. Deletions cut 5 bases from V and 0 bases from J, with 5 bases between. Germline CDR1 is MNHEY and CDR2 is SVGAGI. The CDR3 length is 14 residues.